This T cell receptor beta chain is from a study of T cell repertoires in cytomegalovirus infection. Study summary: Public TCR beta signatures provided an indication of both CMV infection and a matching HLA type. Broader study findings: In two of eight donors, the top clonotype was HLA-C-restricted CMV-specific. The study identified carriers of CMV plus the relevant HLA from cumulative public TCR beta family frequency.

J was trimmed by 6 bases and V by 5 bases; bases with no gene match: 7. CDR3 size: 14 residues. TCRdb reprocessed the reads via MiXCR and lists one record per CDR3 protein. The sample contains some 120,000 distinct CDR3 sequences, about 9.5% of which appear only once. In the case of this clonotype: Its specificity is unknown.

Material for sequencing was PBMCs, sequenced either directly or after in vitro stimulation (not recorded which). V and J are TRBV12-3 or TRBV12-4 and TRBJ2-7; 10 bases align to TRBD2. The clonotype comes from a human donor in good health (CMV status not recorded). Some clones in this sample may be carry-over from other donors' samples. The CDR3 spells CASSPTSGTLEQYF. As DNA, the CDR3 is TGTGCCAGCAGTCCAACTAGCGGGACCCTCGAGCAGTACTTC.